Given below is one T cell receptor (beta chain) in context. Its antigen remains unknown. These data are taken from a study of shared clonotypes between healthy human individuals. Study outcomes and limitations: It was observed that roughly 5.4% of naive CD4 clonotypes were shared across several donors. Richness estimates generally favored naive over memory subsets.

V dropped 4 bases and J dropped 10 bases, with 19 bases sitting between them. The germline CDR1 and CDR2 sequences are MGHRA and YSYEKL. CDR3 length: 14 residues. The assay was run at deep level. The method was immunoSEQ multiplex PCR; TCRdb's version includes in-frame clones alone and lacks a portion of them. The data show a few million clones, more than 80% seen once. This TCR derives from a man between 18 and 35 years old in good health. Some clones in this sample may be carry-over from other donors' samples. Sequenced material: naive CD4+ T cells from PBMCs. Subset reported: CD45RA+ positively selected. The chain uses TRBV4-1 and TRBJ1-1; perhaps TRBD1 as D (5 bases). In nucleotides, the CDR3 is TGCGCCAGCAGCCGAGTACCGCCGGGGACGGGAGCTTTCTTT. Amino acids: CASSRVPPGTGAFF.